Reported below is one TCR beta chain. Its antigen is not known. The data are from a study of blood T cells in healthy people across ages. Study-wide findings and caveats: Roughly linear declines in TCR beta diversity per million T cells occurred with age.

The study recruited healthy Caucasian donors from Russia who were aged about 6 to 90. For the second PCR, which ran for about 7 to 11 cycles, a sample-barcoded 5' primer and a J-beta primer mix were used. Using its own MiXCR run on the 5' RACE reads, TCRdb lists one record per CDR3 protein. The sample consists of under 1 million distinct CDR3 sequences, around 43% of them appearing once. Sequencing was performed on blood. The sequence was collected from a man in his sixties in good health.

The CDR3 sequence is CASSIGVSDVYEQYF. CDR3 coding DNA: TGTGCCAGTAGTATCGGGGTTTCAGATGTCTACGAGCAGTACTTC. J is TRBJ2-7 and V is TRBV19; possibly TRBD2 for D (5 bases). The CDR3 consists of 15 residues. From germline, CDR1 is LNHDA and CDR2 SQIVND (reference sequence). V lost 3 bases to trimming and J lost 3 bases, with 15 bases between them.